This T cell receptor beta chain is from a study of shared clonotypes between healthy human individuals. It was CD45RO-negative cells, positively selected for CCR7, that made up naive CD8 cells, with terminally differentiated effector memory CD45RA+ cells excluded. Assay used: immunoSEQ multiplex PCR; TCRdb lists only in-frame clones, some missing. The sample lists hundreds of thousands of clones; 92% were seen once. The CDR3 has 16 residues. Losses at the gene ends were 5 bases for V and 4 bases for J; bases not matched to a gene: 10. Looked up from germline, CDR1 is PRHDT and CDR2 is FYEKMQ (reference sequence).

The origin of this receptor is a man aged 30 to 39 in good health. Material: naive CD8+ T cells sorted from blood. V is TRBV13 and J is TRBJ2-1; 8 bases are shared with TRBD1. CDR3 loop: CASSPDRGALYNEQFF. CDR3 sequence (DNA): TGTGCCAGCAGCCCAGACAGGGGCGCTTTGTACAATGAGCAGTTCTTC.